Below, 32 T cell receptor beta chains from the same sample are listed, as sequenced in a study of PD-L1 blockade in urothelial cancer. Sequencing used immunoSEQ multiplex PCR; TCRdb keeps in-frame clones, though not all of them. The data hold 60,000 to 70,000 clones, with under 90% observed a single time. This sample's time point: pretreatment peripheral blood. Material: PBMCs, obtained around atezolizumab (anti-PD-L1) treatment. These receptors came from a man in his 70s with urothelial cancer.

The chain combines TRBV6-1 with TRBJ1-5; TRBD1 aligns across 11 bases. Germline loops: CDR1 MNHNS, CDR2 SASEGT. The CDR3 has 14 amino acids. V lost 6 bases and J lost 3; bases outside the gene matches: 1. The CDR3: CASRGQGVNQPQHF. CDR3 nucleotide sequence: TGTGCCAGCAGGGGACAGGGGGTCAATCAGCCCCAGCATTTT.

The J gene is TRBJ2-5, the V gene TRBV12-5; 9 bases map to TRBD1. The CDR3 covers 14 residues. Unmatched junction bases numbered 2, after V lost 4 bases and J lost 2 bases. Germline V gives CDR1 LGHNT, CDR2 FRNRAP. Here the CDR3 reads CASGSGQGQETQYF. Written as DNA, the CDR3 is TGTGCTAGTGGTTCCGGACAGGGGCAAGAGACCCAGTACTTC.

The chain employs TRBV5-4 and TRBJ2-5; maybe TRBD2 (5 bases). The CDR3 length is 14 residues. The V and J ends lost 3 bases and 5 bases respectively, with 14 bases between them. Per germline, CDR1 SGHNT and CDR2 YYREEE (reference sequence). CDR3 sequence: CASSSGLFGETQYF. As DNA, the CDR3 is TGTGCCAGCAGCTCAGGACTTTTCGGGGAGACCCAGTACTTC. Complete variable domain (other parts from reference TRBV5-4 and TRBJ2-5): ETGVTQSPTHLIKTRGQQVTLRCSSQSGHNTVSWYQQALGQGPQFIFQYYREEENGRGNFPPRFSGLQFPNYSSELNVNALELDDSALYLCASSSGLFGETQYFGPGTRLLVL.

The V call is TRBV6-5, the J call TRBJ2-7; 8 bases fit TRBD2. The CDR3 has 16 amino acids. Germline loops: CDR1 MNHEY, CDR2 SVGAGI. V lost 4 bases to trimming and J lost 7 bases; unmatched junction nucleotides: 15. CDR3 residues: CASSSPGSGRGWEQYF. The DNA of the CDR3 is TGTGCCAGCAGTTCCCCCGGGAGCGGGAGAGGGTGGGAGCAGTACTTC.

This rearrangement joins TRBV14 to TRBJ2-3; tentatively, D is TRBD2 (6 bases). The germline gives CDR1 SGHDN, CDR2 FVKESK. V lost 4 bases and J 0 bases, leaving 17 bases between the germline ends. The CDR3 spans 17 residues. CDR3 nucleotide sequence: TGTGCCAGCAGCCTTCGTTCACCGGGACTCAGCACAGATACGCAGTATTTT. Amino acids: CASSLRSPGLSTDTQYF.

This chain links TRBV28 with TRBJ2-3; D is possibly TRBD2 (6 bases). Deletions cut 5 bases from V and 0 bases from J, with 15 bases between. Germline V CDR1 and CDR2: MDHEN, SYDVKM. CDR3 length equals 16 residues. The CDR3 nucleotides are TGTGCCAGCAGTCCCCCCGGCGGGACCAGCACAGATACGCAGTATTTT. Amino acid sequence: CASSPPGGTSTDTQYF.

This clone was seen only a few times. The CDR3 nucleotides read TGCGCCAGCAGCCAAAACAGGGGGGACACTGAAGCTTTCTTT. Its protein product is CASSQNRGDTEAFF. The chain has TRBV4-1 and TRBJ1-1, with TRBD1 matching 8 bases. With V trimmed by 2 bases and J by 3 bases, 2 bases remained unmatched. Germline CDR1 is MGHRA and CDR2 is YSYEKL. The CDR3 is 14 residues long.

The chain has TRBV4-1 and TRBJ2-5; TRBD2 matches 8 bases. This CDR3 spans 16 amino acids. From germline, CDR1 is MGHRA and CDR2 YSYEKL. Unmatched junction bases numbered 8, after V lost 4 bases and J lost 1 base. The CDR3 region has the DNA TGCGCCAGCAGCCTCCCCATAGCGGGACCCCAAGAGACCCAGTACTTC. This sequence encodes CASSLPIAGPQETQYF.

The CDR3 bases are TGTGCCAGCAGCTTAGCGCGGACTTCGGAAAAACTGTTTTTT. Translation gives CASSLARTSEKLFF. The chain employs TRBV7-2 and TRBJ1-4; D unclear. CDR3 size: 14 residues. Germline V gene data show CDR1 as SGHTA and CDR2 as FQGNSA. The V gene lost 0 bases and the J gene lost 8 bases, with 10 bases spanning the gap.

The chain is built from TRBV7-2 and TRBJ2-7; TRBD2 matches 11 bases. CDR1 and CDR2 (germline): SGHTA, FQGNSA. V dropped 5 bases and J dropped 3; count of bases not matched to a gene: 6. CDR3 length equals 15 residues. As DNA, the CDR3 is TGTGCCAGCAGCCCCTCCGGGACTAGCGGCTACGAGCAGTACTTC. Its protein is CASSPSGTSGYEQYF.

This chain links TRBV28 with TRBJ1-2; D is uncertain. This CDR3 is 15 amino acids long. Trimming cost V 4 bases and J 4 bases, with 16 bases left between them. CDR1 and CDR2 from the germline V gene are MDHEN and SYDVKM. This CDR3 reads CASSWAGTRVYGYTF. CDR3 bases: TGTGCCAGCAGTTGGGCGGGAACGAGGGTCTATGGCTACACCTTC.

CDR3 residues: CASSLRDSIQHF. As DNA, the CDR3 is TGTGCCAGTAGTCTCCGCGACTCGATCCAGCATTTT. This chain joins TRBV19 and TRBJ1-5; unclear D gene. The germline V gene has CDR1 LNHDA and CDR2 SQIVND (reference sequence). The CDR3 sequence is 12 residues long. The V gene lost 5 bases and the J gene lost 12 bases, with 14 bases spanning the gap.

This clone was seen more than once but under ten times. The chain combines TRBV9 with TRBJ2-2; D is uncertain. V dropped 4 bases and J dropped 6 bases, with 10 bases sitting between them. The germline V gene has CDR1 SGDLS and CDR2 YYNGEE. This CDR3 is built from 13 residues. CDR3 sequence reads: CASSPPKPGELFF. Here the CDR3 DNA reads TGTGCCAGCAGCCCCCCTAAGCCCGGGGAGCTGTTTTTT.

V gene TRBV11-2 combines with J gene TRBJ2-7; 8 bases agree with TRBD1. CDR3 length: 14 residues. The ends lost 5 bases at V and 6 bases at J; junction bases unmatched: 9. The germline V gene has CDR1 SGHAT and CDR2 FQNNGV. The DNA of the CDR3 is TGTGCCAGCAGCCCAAGGACAGGGAAGGTCGAGCAGTACTTC. Its translation is CASSPRTGKVEQYF.

This sequence joins TRBV5-6 and TRBJ2-3, with D tentatively TRBD2 (6 bases). The ends were cut back, 2 bases at V and 4 bases at J, with 8 bases in the middle. Germline loops: CDR1 SGHDT, CDR2 YYEEEE. The CDR3 runs 13 residues. For the CDR3, the DNA is TGTGCCAGCAGCTTCCCTAGCGCAGATACGCAGTATTTT. Translation: CASSFPSADTQYF. The full variable domain, with the rest looked up from reference TRBV5-6 and TRBJ2-3, is DAGVTQSPTHLIKTRGQQVTLRCSPKSGHDTVSWYQQALGQGPQFIFQYYEEEERQRGNFPDRFSGHQFPNYSSELNVNALLLGDSALYLCASSFPSADTQYFGPGTRLTVL.

The chain uses TRBV5-4 and TRBJ1-2; TRBD1 is a possible D gene (6 bases). Germline V CDR1 and CDR2: SGHNT, YYREEE (reference sequence). The CDR3 is 15 amino acids. Trimming stripped 9 bases from V and 6 bases from J, with 24 bases between. CDR3 in amino acids: CATHNDRGAYNGYTF. The CDR3, as DNA: TGTGCCACGCACAATGACCGGGGGGCGTATAATGGCTACACCTTC.

The chain uses TRBV5-1 and TRBJ2-2, with TRBD1 matching 9 bases. V lost 0 bases, J lost 4 bases, and 4 bases stayed unmatched. This CDR3 spans 16 amino acids. CDR1 SGHRS and CDR2 YFSETQ come from the germline V gene. The CDR3 sequence is CASSLGGTGLTGELFF. DNA for the CDR3: TGCGCCAGCAGCTTGGGCGGGACAGGGCTCACCGGGGAGCTGTTTTTT.

The chain is built from TRBV5-5 and TRBJ1-3; D is perhaps TRBD1 (5 bases). This CDR3 region has 15 residues. CDR1 SGHKS and CDR2 YYEKEE come from the germline V gene (reference sequence). Trimming took 4 bases from V and 1 from J, leaving 12 bases between them. The CDR3 region is CASSLDDSSGNTIYF. The CDR3 DNA follows: TGTGCCAGCAGCCTAGACGACAGTTCTGGAAACACCATATATTTT.

This clone has just a few counts. The chain combines TRBV30 with TRBJ1-2; TRBD1 is a possible D gene (5 bases). Germline CDR1 GTSNPN, CDR2 SVGIG (reference sequence). V was trimmed by 8 bases and J by 6 bases, leaving 19 bases between them. The CDR3 contains 13 residues. The chain's CDR3 is CAQNGGMNHGYTF. The DNA for the CDR3 is TGTGCCCAGAACGGGGGTATGAATCATGGCTACACCTTC.

This chain uses TRBV6-5 with TRBJ1-4; D unresolved. Trimming removed 4 bases at V and 8 bases at J, with 14 bases between. Germline V gives CDR1 MNHEY, CDR2 SVGAGI. The CDR3 contains 14 residues. The CDR3 DNA sequence: TGTGCCAGCAGTTCCAGAGCTTTCGGGGAAAAACTGTTTTTT. Protein: CASSSRAFGEKLFF.

The V call is TRBV5-1, the J call TRBJ2-1, with 7 positions matching TRBD2. V was clipped by 0 bases and J by 4 bases; unmatched bases: 4. The germline CDR1 and CDR2 sequences are SGHRS and YFSETQ. This CDR3 is built from 15 residues. Here the CDR3 DNA reads TGCGCCAGCAGCTTGGTCGGGACTAAATACAATGAGCAGTTCTTC. Its protein product is CASSLVGTKYNEQFF.

The chain employs TRBV18 and TRBJ2-3; D remains unclear. V lost 0 bases and J lost 6, with 13 bases in between. The CDR3 is 15 residues long. CDR1 and CDR2 from the germline V gene are KGHSH and LQKENI. The CDR3 bases are TGTGCCAGCTCACCACCGCTGGGCCTTAGGGATACGCAGTATTTT. Its protein product is CASSPPLGLRDTQYF.

Comments on this clone: The sample has other DNA sequences that encode this CDR3 too. V usage is TRBV19 and J usage is TRBJ2-2, with 10 bases lining up with TRBD1. The CDR3 spans 15 residues. Germline trimming cut 4 bases from V and 4 bases from J; bases unmatched to any gene: 3. Looked up from germline, CDR1 is LNHDA and CDR2 is SQIVND (reference sequence). In DNA form, the CDR3 reads TGTGCCAGTAGTACCGGGACAGGGGTCACCGGGGAGCTGTTTTTT. This gives the protein CASSTGTGVTGELFF. Filled out from reference TRBV19 and TRBJ2-2, the complete variable domain reads DGGITQSPKYLFRKEGQNVTLSCEQNLNHDAMYWYRQDPGQGLRLIYYSQIVNDFQKGDIAEGYSVSREKKESFPLTVTSAQKNPTAFYLCASSTGTGVTGELFFGEGSRLTVL.

This chain links TRBV5-4 with TRBJ1-3; D is ambiguous. The CDR3 has 13 residues. Germline V lookup: CDR1 SGHNT, CDR2 YYREEE (reference sequence). V gave up 0 bases and J gave up 7 bases, with 8 bases separating them. CDR3 sequence: CASSLEAGNTIYF. The CDR3 DNA follows: TGTGCCAGCAGCTTGGAGGCGGGGAACACCATATATTTT.

The rearrangement uses TRBV28 and TRBJ2-7, with unresolved D. Deletions cut 2 bases from V and 2 bases from J, with 10 bases between. Germline-derived CDR1 and CDR2 are MDHEN and SYDVKM. CDR3 length: 14 residues. The DNA for the CDR3 is TGTGCCAGCAGTTTACCCCCTGGAGCCTACGAGCAGTACTTC. Translation: CASSLPPGAYEQYF.

The V and J genes are TRBV2 and TRBJ2-5, with 9 bases that match TRBD1. This CDR3 region has 14 residues. Germline CDR1 is SNHLY and CDR2 is FYNNEI. J was trimmed by 0 bases and V by 7 bases; bases with no gene match: 3. CDR3 in amino acids: CASTQGANQETQYF. The CDR3 bases are TGTGCCAGCACACAGGGGGCCAACCAAGAGACCCAGTACTTC.

V usage is TRBV6-5 and J usage is TRBJ1-1; unclear D gene. V shed 4 bases and J shed 4 bases, with 19 bases lying between them. The CDR3 length is 16 residues. Germline V CDR1 and CDR2: MNHEY, SVGAGI. CDR3: CASSWVWEGKSTEAFF. The CDR3, as DNA: TGTGCCAGCAGTTGGGTTTGGGAGGGAAAGAGCACTGAAGCTTTCTTT.

The chain joins TRBV2 to TRBJ1-1; TRBD1 matches 7 bases. J lost 1 base, V lost 7 bases, and 3 bases had no gene match. The length of the CDR3 is 13 residues. Germline assignment: CDR1 SNHLY and CDR2 FYNNEI. In nucleotides, the CDR3 is TGTGCCAGCAAGGCAGGGGGGAACACTGAAGCTTTCTTT. As protein: CASKAGGNTEAFF.

This chain joins TRBV18 and TRBJ2-5; D perhaps matches TRBD1 (6 bases). Germline lookup yields CDR1 KGHSH and CDR2 LQKENI. Trimming removed 4 bases from V and 1 base from J, with 19 bases in between. The CDR3 is 17 residues long. The CDR3 is CASSLTPLTGIQETQYF. The CDR3 DNA reads as TGTGCCAGCTCACTTACACCTCTAACAGGGATCCAAGAGACCCAGTACTTC.

This clone was counted between two and nine times. The V gene is TRBV30, the J gene TRBJ2-3, with TRBD2 identical over 7 bases. J lost 3 bases, V lost 2 bases, and 8 bases had no gene match. The germline gives CDR1 GTSNPN, CDR2 SVGIG (reference sequence). The CDR3 contains 15 residues. Written as DNA, the CDR3 is TGTGCCTGGAGTCTTGCGGGACTATTAACAGATACGCAGTATTTT. Translation: CAWSLAGLLTDTQYF.

The chain employs TRBV28 and TRBJ1-5; a weak D match, TRBD1 (5 bases). CDR1 and CDR2 (germline): MDHEN, SYDVKM. The CDR3 spans 15 residues. With 10 bases removed from V and 2 bases from J, the gap between germline ends came to 18 bases. The CDR3 DNA reads TGTGCCATATGGAGGAGGGGATTAGGCAATCAGCCCCAGCATTTT. Its translation is CAIWRRGLGNQPQHF. Based on the CDR3 plus reference TRBV28 and TRBJ1-5, the full variable domain is DVKVTQSSRYLVKRTGEKVFLECVQDMDHENMFWYRQDPGLGLRLIYFSYDVKMKEKGDIPEGYSVSREKKERFSLILESASTNQTSMYLCAIWRRGLGNQPQHFGDGTRLSIL.

CDR3 protein: CASSPRGVGGYTF. DNA for the CDR3: TGTGCCAGCAGCCCTCGGGGTGTAGGTGGCTACACCTTC. J is TRBJ1-2 and V is TRBV11-2; no definite D call. The V end was cut by 5 bases, the J end by 7 bases, with 14 bases between. The CDR3 covers 13 residues. The germline CDR1 and CDR2 sequences are SGHAT and FQNNGV. Full variable domain (rest looked up from reference TRBV11-2 and TRBJ1-2): EAGVAQSPRYKIIEKRQSVAFWCNPISGHATLYWYQQILGQGPKLLIQFQNNGVVDDSQLPKDRFSAERLKGVDSTLKIQPAKLEDSAVYLCASSPRGVGGYTFGSGTRLTVV.